The 25 T cell receptor beta chains reported below all come from one sample, sequenced in a study of blood T cell repertoires in COVID-19. Method: immunoSEQ multiplex PCR; TCRdb's copy keeps in-frame clones and lacks some. The table shows over 200,000 clones, with 85% to 90% occurring only once. Sample: peripheral blood. Receptors originate from a young man with COVID-19, enrolled during active disease.

This chain uses TRBV19 with TRBJ1-1; perhaps TRBD1 as D (6 bases). This CDR3 region has 14 residues. Germline CDR1 LNHDA, CDR2 SQIVND (reference sequence). The germline V and J ends were trimmed by 5 bases and 0 bases, with 10 bases remaining between them. In DNA, the CDR3 is TGTGCCAGTAGTCTGGGACATTTGAACACTGAAGCTTTCTTT. Encoded protein: CASSLGHLNTEAFF.

The chain uses TRBV6-1 and TRBJ1-1; 11 bases align to TRBD1. V trimming: 2 bases; J trimming: 4 bases; junction bases outside the gene matches: 9. In germline, CDR1 is MNHNS, CDR2 SASEGT. The CDR3 totals 17 residues. This CDR3 reads CASSELATGTGGTEAFF. DNA for the CDR3: TGTGCCAGCAGTGAACTAGCGACCGGGACAGGGGGCACTGAAGCTTTCTTT.

The genes are TRBV5-4 and TRBJ2-1; TRBD2 agrees at 13 bases. Looked up from germline, CDR1 is SGHNT and CDR2 is YYREEE (reference sequence). With 4 bases clipped from V and 6 bases from J, the junction kept 13 bases outside the gene matches. The CDR3 is made up of 18 amino acids. DNA of the CDR3: TGTGCCAGCAGCCTGGGGGGACTAGCGGGGATTCCCTTCAATGAGCAGTTCTTC. Translation: CASSLGGLAGIPFNEQFF.

This clone showed up just a few times. V usage is TRBV3-1 (or the pseudogene TRBV3-2) and J usage is TRBJ2-1; D is undetermined. Trimming removed 0 bases at V and 0 bases at J, with 15 bases between. Germline V CDR1 and CDR2: LGHDT, YNNKEL (reference sequence). The CDR3 is 18 amino acids. This CDR3 is CASSQDLGWRSSYNEQFF. For the CDR3, the DNA is TGTGCCAGCAGCCAAGATCTTGGGTGGCGGAGCTCCTACAATGAGCAGTTCTTC.

This chain links TRBV5-6 with TRBJ2-7; D is perhaps TRBD1 (5 bases). The V gene lost 0 bases and the J gene lost 2 bases, with 12 bases spanning the gap. Germline V gives CDR1 SGHDT, CDR2 YYEEEE. The CDR3 has 15 residues. This CDR3 is CASSLVAGQAYEQYF. The CDR3 DNA reads as TGTGCCAGCAGCTTGGTGGCAGGGCAGGCCTACGAGCAGTACTTC.

The chain is built from TRBV7-3 and TRBJ2-1; no clear D gene. In germline, CDR1 is SGHTA, CDR2 FQGTGA. The CDR3 spans 15 residues. Deletions cut 2 bases from V and 3 bases from J, with 11 bases between. CDR3 sequence reads: CASSLWAGNYNEQFF. The CDR3 DNA reads as TGTGCCAGCAGCTTATGGGCCGGAAACTACAATGAGCAGTTCTTC.

The V and J genes are TRBV7-3 and TRBJ2-5; D possibly corresponds to TRBD2 (6 bases). CDR1 and CDR2 (germline): SGHTA, FQGTGA. The CDR3 spans 15 residues. V dropped 1 base and J dropped 2 bases, with 11 bases sitting between them. The CDR3 loop is CASSLNGGIQETQYF. CDR3 DNA sequence: TGTGCCAGCAGCTTAAACGGCGGGATTCAAGAGACCCAGTACTTC.

The V call is TRBV19, the J call TRBJ2-2; TRBD1 matches 9 bases. Germline V gene lookup returns CDR1 LNHDA and CDR2 SQIVND (reference sequence). After removal of 4 bases from V and 8 bases from J, the junction contained 8 bases not matched to a gene. This CDR3 spans 15 amino acids. CDR3 sequence: CASSSPHRGRGELFF. CDR3 in DNA: TGTGCCAGTAGTAGCCCCCACAGGGGGCGAGGGGAGCTGTTTTTT.

V and J are TRBV5-4 and TRBJ2-7; 7 positions agree with TRBD2. The trim removed 1 base at V and 6 bases at J, leaving 7 bases unmatched. Per germline, CDR1 SGHNT and CDR2 YYREEE (reference sequence). The CDR3 totals 14 residues. The CDR3 sequence is CASSLSVRELEQYF. CDR3 DNA: TGTGCCAGCAGCTTGAGTGTGCGGGAGCTCGAGCAGTACTTC.

The chain recombines TRBV18 with TRBJ1-4; D possibly corresponds to TRBD1 (6 bases). Trimming removed 0 bases from V and 7 bases from J, with 12 bases in between. There are 15 residues in the CDR3. The germline V gene has CDR1 KGHSH and CDR2 LQKENI. The CDR3 sequence: CASSPPSRGTEKLFF. CDR3 in DNA: TGTGCCAGCTCACCACCATCCAGGGGAACTGAAAAACTGTTTTTT.

V is TRBV5-1 and J is TRBJ1-6, with 10 bases matching TRBD1. V shed 3 bases and J 7 bases; nucleotides not matched to a gene: 4. The CDR3 runs 15 residues. Germline CDR1 is SGHRS and CDR2 is YFSETQ. The CDR3 reads CASSSRDRGNSPLHF. The CDR3 DNA reads TGCGCCAGCAGCTCCCGGGACAGGGGAAATTCACCCCTCCACTTT.

J is TRBJ1-3 and V is TRBV6-5; 9 bases align to TRBD1. CDR3 length equals 15 residues. V lost 5 bases, J lost 4 bases, and 6 bases stayed unmatched. The germline CDR1 and CDR2 sequences are MNHEY and SVGAGI. Written as DNA, the CDR3 is TGTGCCAGCAGTCCGAACAGGGGGCCCGGAAACACCATATATTTT. Its translation is CASSPNRGPGNTIYF.

V gene TRBV6-5 combines with J gene TRBJ1-6; D is unresolved. The CDR3 sequence is 16 residues long. V shed 2 bases and J shed 0 bases, with 8 bases lying between them. From germline, CDR1 is MNHEY and CDR2 SVGAGI. The CDR3 DNA reads TGTGCCAGCAGTTACGAACGGAGCTCCTATAATTCACCCCTCCACTTT. Protein product: CASSYERSSYNSPLHF.

This sequence joins TRBV27 and TRBJ2-7, with D perhaps TRBD1 (7 bases). The CDR3 is made up of 20 amino acids. V lost 8 bases, J lost 2 bases, and 34 bases lay in between. CDR1 MNHEY and CDR2 SMNVEV come from the germline V gene (reference sequence). The CDR3 nucleotides are TGTGCCAGCTTAGGCCCTACCGACAGGGTTTTTGGGACTTCCACCTACGAGCAGTACTTC. It translates to CASLGPTDRVFGTSTYEQYF.

V is TRBV19 and J is TRBJ1-6, with D perhaps TRBD1 (5 bases). V lost 5 bases and J lost 6, with 8 bases in between. Germline V gives CDR1 LNHDA, CDR2 SQIVND (reference sequence). The CDR3 covers 13 residues. The DNA of the CDR3 is TGTGCCAGTAGTGTTGACAGTAATTCACCCCTCCACTTT. It encodes CASSVDSNSPLHF.

The rearrangement uses TRBV19 and TRBJ1-1; 8 nucleotides align to TRBD1. Germline V gene lookup returns CDR1 LNHDA and CDR2 SQIVND (reference sequence). V trimming: 1 base; J trimming: 1 base; junction bases outside the gene matches: 2. The CDR3 totals 15 residues. CDR3 sequence: CASSIAGQGNTEAFF. CDR3 DNA sequence: TGTGCCAGTAGTATAGCCGGACAGGGGAACACTGAAGCTTTCTTT. Looking up the rest from reference TRBV19 and TRBJ1-1 gives the full variable domain: DGGITQSPKYLFRKEGQNVTLSCEQNLNHDAMYWYRQDPGQGLRLIYYSQIVNDFQKGDIAEGYSVSREKKESFPLTVTSAQKNPTAFYLCASSIAGQGNTEAFFGQGTRLTVV.

This chain joins TRBV5-6 and TRBJ2-7; D is unclear. This CDR3 is 15 amino acids long. The germline CDR1 and CDR2 sequences are SGHDT and YYEEEE. With 0 bases removed from V and 5 bases from J, the gap between germline ends came to 15 bases. In nucleotides, the CDR3 is TGTGCCAGCAGCTTGGAGCTCCAGGCCTACCACGAGCAGTACTTC. Its protein product is CASSLELQAYHEQYF.

The chain is built from TRBV2 and TRBJ1-6; 7 nucleotides align to TRBD1. From germline, CDR1 is SNHLY and CDR2 FYNNEI. The J segment lost 10 bases and the V segment lost 5 bases, leaving 11 bases of the junction unmatched. There are 15 residues in the CDR3. CDR3 sequence (DNA): TGTGCCAGCAGTACATCAGGGGGGTCGACCTCACCCCTCCACTTT. This gives the protein CASSTSGGSTSPLHF.

The chain links TRBV18 to TRBJ1-5; 7 bases are a match to TRBD1. The germline V gene encodes CDR1 KGHSH and CDR2 LQKENI. The CDR3 is made up of 15 amino acids. The V segment lost 3 bases and the J segment 0 bases; nucleotides outside the gene matches: 2. CDR3 residues: CASSPTGISNQPQHF. The DNA for the CDR3 is TGTGCCAGCTCACCGACAGGGATTAGCAATCAGCCCCAGCATTTT.

The DNA of the CDR3 is TGTGCCAGCAGCCAACGGGGGGGCGGCGATGAGCAGTTCTTC. This sequence encodes CASSQRGGGDEQFF. The chain joins TRBV3-1 (or the pseudogene TRBV3-2) to TRBJ2-1, with 8 bases matching TRBD2. The CDR3 covers 14 residues. The V gene's germline CDR1 is LGHDT and CDR2 YNNKEL (reference sequence). The V segment lost 2 bases and the J segment 8 bases; nucleotides outside the gene matches: 5.

The chain combines TRBV27 with TRBJ2-1; D gene ambiguous. V was shortened by 5 bases and J by 2 bases, with 13 bases between the two germline ends. Germline loops: CDR1 MNHEY, CDR2 SMNVEV (reference sequence). CDR3 length equals 15 residues. Here the CDR3 DNA reads TGTGCCAGCAGTAAGGTTGGAGAACCCTACAATGAGCAGTTCTTC. Its translation: CASSKVGEPYNEQFF.

V is TRBV27 and J is TRBJ1-6; D gene ambiguous. The V gene lost 5 bases and the J gene lost 0 bases, with 11 bases spanning the gap. Germline V gives CDR1 MNHEY, CDR2 SMNVEV (reference sequence). The CDR3 sequence is 16 residues long. CDR3 DNA: TGTGCCAGCAGTCCCCGGTCGAGCTCCTATAATTCACCCCTCCACTTT. Amino acids: CASSPRSSSYNSPLHF.

This clone was seen only a few times. Germline is not matched at one junction end, which may reflect a read error. The chain uses TRBV20-1 and TRBJ1-2; no firm D call. CDR1 and CDR2 from the germline V gene are DFQATT and SNEGSKA (reference sequence). This CDR3 comprises 10 residues. As DNA, the CDR3 is TGCAGTGCCTATCCGGGAGGAGACCTATTC. Translating gives CSAYPGGDLF.

The chain employs TRBV21-1 and TRBJ1-1. TRBV21-1 is classified as a pseudogene. CDR3 length: 16 residues. The CDR3 DNA reads as TGTGCCAGCAGTACGCTCTCCGGGGCGGGAGGTACTGAAGCTTTCTTT. Residues: CASSTLSGAGGTEAFF.

V gene TRBV5-1 combines with J gene TRBJ2-3; TRBD2 matches 12 bases. The CDR3 extends over 12 amino acids. Trimming at V came to 1 base and at J to 14 bases, leaving 2 bases not matched to a gene. Germline loops: CDR1 SGHRS, CDR2 YFSETQ. Here the CDR3 DNA reads TGCGCCAGCAGCTTGACTAGCGGGGGGTTGTATTTT. Translated, it gives CASSLTSGGLYF.